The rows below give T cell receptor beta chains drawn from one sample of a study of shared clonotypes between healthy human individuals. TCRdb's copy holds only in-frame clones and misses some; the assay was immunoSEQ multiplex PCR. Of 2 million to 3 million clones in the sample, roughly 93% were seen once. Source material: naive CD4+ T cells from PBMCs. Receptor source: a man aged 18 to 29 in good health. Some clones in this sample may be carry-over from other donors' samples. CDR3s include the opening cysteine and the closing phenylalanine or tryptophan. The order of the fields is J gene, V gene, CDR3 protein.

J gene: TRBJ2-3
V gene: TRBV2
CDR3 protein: CASGLAGVADTQYF

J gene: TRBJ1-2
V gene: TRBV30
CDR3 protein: CAWGDRPVGGYTF

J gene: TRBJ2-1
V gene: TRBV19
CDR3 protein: CASVATFLSNEQFF

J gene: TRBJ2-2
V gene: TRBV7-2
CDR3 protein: CASSLVYGRRANTGELFF

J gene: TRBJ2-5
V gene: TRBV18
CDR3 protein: CASSPPTGAPETQYF

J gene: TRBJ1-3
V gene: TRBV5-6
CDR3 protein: CASMAKHSGNTIYF

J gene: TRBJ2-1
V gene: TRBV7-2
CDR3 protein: CASSVNRGYNEQFF

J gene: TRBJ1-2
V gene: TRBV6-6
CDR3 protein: CASSYSRGTDGYTF

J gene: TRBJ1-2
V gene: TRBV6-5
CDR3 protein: CASSYSGRGYGYTF

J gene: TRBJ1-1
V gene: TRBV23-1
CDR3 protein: CASSQQTGRTEAFF

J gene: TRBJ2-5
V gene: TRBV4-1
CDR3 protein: CASSLGGATETQYF

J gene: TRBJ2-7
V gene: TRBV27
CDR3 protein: CASSQPGRGYEQYF

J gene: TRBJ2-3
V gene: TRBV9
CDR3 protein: CASSGGLAASTDTQYF

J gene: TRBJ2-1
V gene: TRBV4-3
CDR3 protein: CASSQGTSGLYNEQFF

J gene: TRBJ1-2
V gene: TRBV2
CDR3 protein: CASTWSRRDGYTF

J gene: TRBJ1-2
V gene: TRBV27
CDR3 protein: CASRDRGVLPYGYTF

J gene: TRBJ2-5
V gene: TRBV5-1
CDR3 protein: CASSLAGDQETQYF

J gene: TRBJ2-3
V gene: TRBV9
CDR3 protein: CASGHSGSTDTQYF

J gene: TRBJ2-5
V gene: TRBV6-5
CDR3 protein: CASSYKGLAFQETQYF

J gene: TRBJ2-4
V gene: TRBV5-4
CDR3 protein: CASSFRAVGNIQYF

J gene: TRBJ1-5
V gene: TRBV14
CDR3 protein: CASSQQGHNQPQHF

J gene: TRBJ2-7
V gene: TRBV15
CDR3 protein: CATSRLQAYEQYF

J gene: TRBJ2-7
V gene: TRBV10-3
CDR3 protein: CAISPGSYEQYF

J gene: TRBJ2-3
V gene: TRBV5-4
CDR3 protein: CASNLDQPISTDTQYF

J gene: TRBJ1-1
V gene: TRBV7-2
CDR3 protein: CASSLVAWGTEAFF

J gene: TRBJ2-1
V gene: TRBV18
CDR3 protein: CASSPLFLGSQLYNEQFF

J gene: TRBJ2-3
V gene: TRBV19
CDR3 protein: CASSRGRSTDTQYF

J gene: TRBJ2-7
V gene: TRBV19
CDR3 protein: CASSIQGTSYEQYF

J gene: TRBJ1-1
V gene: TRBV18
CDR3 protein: CASSPKLGGTEAFF

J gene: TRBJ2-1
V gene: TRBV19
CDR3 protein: CASSIKPQQSYNEQFF

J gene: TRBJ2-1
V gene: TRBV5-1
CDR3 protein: CASSFALSSYNEQFF

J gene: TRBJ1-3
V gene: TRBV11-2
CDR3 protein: CASSLTGFTIYF

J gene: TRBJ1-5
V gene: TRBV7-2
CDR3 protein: CASSLDRAGNQPQHF

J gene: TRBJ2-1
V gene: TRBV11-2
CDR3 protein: CASSPVLSGTYNEQFF

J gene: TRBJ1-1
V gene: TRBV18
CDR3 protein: CASSPFEVQAQAFF

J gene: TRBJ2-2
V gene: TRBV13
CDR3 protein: CASSYYRGLAGGSNTGELFF

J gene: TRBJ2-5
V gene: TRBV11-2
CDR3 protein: CASSLGGSGETQYF

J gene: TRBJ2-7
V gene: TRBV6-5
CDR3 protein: CASSRGRVYEQYF